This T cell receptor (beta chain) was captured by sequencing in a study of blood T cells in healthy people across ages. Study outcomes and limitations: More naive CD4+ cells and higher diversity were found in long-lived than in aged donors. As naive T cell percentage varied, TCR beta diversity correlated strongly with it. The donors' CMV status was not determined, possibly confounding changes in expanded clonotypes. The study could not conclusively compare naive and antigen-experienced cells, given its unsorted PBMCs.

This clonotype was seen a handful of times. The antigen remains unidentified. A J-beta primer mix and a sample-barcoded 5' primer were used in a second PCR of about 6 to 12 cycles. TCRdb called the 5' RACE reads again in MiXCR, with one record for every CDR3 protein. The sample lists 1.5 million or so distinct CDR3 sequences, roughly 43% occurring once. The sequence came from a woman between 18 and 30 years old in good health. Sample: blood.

The CDR3 DNA reads as TGTGCCAGCACCCACGTCGGGGGCGCAACCACCGGGGAGCTGTTTTTT. Its translation: CASTHVGGATTGELFF. This chain links TRBV12-3 or TRBV12-4 with TRBJ2-2; D possibly uses TRBD1 or TRBD2 (6 bases each). V lost 7 bases to trimming and J lost 4 bases, with 19 bases between them. The CDR3 extends over 16 amino acids.